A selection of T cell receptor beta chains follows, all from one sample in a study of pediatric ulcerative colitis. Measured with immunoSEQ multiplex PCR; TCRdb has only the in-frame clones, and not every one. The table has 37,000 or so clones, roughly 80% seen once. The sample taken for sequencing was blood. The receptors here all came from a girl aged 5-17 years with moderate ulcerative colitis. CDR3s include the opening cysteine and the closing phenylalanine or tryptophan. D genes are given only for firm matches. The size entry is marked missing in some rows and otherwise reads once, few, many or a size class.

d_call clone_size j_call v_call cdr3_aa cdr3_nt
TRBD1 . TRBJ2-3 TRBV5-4 CASRQGQGAEDTQYF TGTGCCAGCAGACAGGGACAGGGAGCGGAAGATACGCAGTATTTT
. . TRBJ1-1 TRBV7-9 CASSLDGSSGRDTEAFF TGTGCCAGCAGCTTAGATGGTAGCTCAGGGCGGGACACTGAAGCTTTCTTT
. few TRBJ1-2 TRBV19 CASSPDENYGYTF TGTGCCAGTAGTCCGGATGAGAACTATGGCTACACCTTC
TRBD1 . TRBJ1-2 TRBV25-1 CASSDRGQVYGYTF TGTGCCAGCAGTGACAGGGGGCAGGTCTATGGCTACACCTTC
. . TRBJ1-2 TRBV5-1 CASSLGPTYGYTF TGCGCCAGCAGCCTAGGACCCACCTATGGCTACACCTTC
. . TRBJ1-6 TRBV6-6 CASSYSIELDSPLHF TGTGCCAGCAGTTACTCCATCGAGCTAGATTCACCCCTCCACTTT
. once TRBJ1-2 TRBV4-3 CASRLDIQRGDYGYTF TGCGCCAGCAGGTTAGACATCCAAAGGGGAGACTATGGCTACACCTTC
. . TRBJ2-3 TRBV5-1 CASSSGEGGRVSTDTQYF TGCGCCAGCAGCTCCGGGGAGGGGGGAAGGGTTAGCACAGATACGCAGTATTTT
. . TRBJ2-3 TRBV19 CASSVPEGADTQYF TGTGCCAGTAGTGTACCAGAGGGGGCAGATACGCAGTATTTT
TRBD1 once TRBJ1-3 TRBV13 CASSLEGAIGNTIYF TGTGCCAGCAGCTTAGAGGGGGCGATCGGAAACACCATATATTTT
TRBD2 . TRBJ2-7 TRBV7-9 CASSSRGSGDEQYF TGTGCCAGCAGCTCCCGCGGGAGCGGCGACGAGCAGTACTTC
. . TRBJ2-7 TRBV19 CASSTTWDTYEQYF TGTGCCAGTAGTACTACCTGGGACACCTACGAGCAGTACTTC
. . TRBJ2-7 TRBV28 CASSLGDLSYEQYF TGTGCCAGCAGTTTAGGGGATCTCTCCTACGAGCAGTACTTC
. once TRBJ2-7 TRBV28 CASSLTPSSYEQYF TGTGCCAGCAGCCTGACACCCAGCTCCTACGAGCAGTACTTC
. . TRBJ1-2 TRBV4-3 CASSQDLQVGNYGYTF TGCGCCAGCAGCCAAGACCTCCAGGTGGGCAACTATGGCTACACCTTC
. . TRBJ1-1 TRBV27 CASSLDGDTEAFF TGTGCCAGCAGCCTAGATGGGGACACTGAAGCTTTCTTT
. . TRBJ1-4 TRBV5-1 CASSLAGGYEKLFF TGCGCCAGCAGCTTGGCGGGCGGTTATGAAAAACTGTTTTTT
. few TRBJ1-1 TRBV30 CAWSVGNTEAFF TGTGCCTGGAGTGTGGGTAACACTGAAGCTTTCTTT
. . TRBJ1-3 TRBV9 CASSSGERDSGNTIYF TGTGCCAGCAGCTCCGGGGAGCGGGACTCTGGAAACACCATATATTTT
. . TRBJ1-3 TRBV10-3 CAISESAGAGNTIYF TGTGCCATCAGTGAGTCTGCCGGGGCCGGAAACACCATATATTTT
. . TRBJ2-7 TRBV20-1 CSARGTYEQYF TGCAGTGCTAGGGGGACCTACGAGCAGTACTTC
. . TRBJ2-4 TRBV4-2 CASSQVLGDPRLAIQYF TGTGCCAGCAGCCAAGTCCTGGGGGACCCAAGGTTGGCCATTCAGTACTTC
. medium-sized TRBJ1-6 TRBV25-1 CASRIGGNSPLHF TGTGCCAGCAGAATCGGGGGCAATTCACCCCTCCACTTT
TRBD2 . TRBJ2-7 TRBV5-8 CASSSRTRLTYEQYF TGTGCCAGCAGCTCCCGGACTAGGTTGACCTACGAGCAGTACTTC
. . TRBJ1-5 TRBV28 CASSPQVGLLTNQPQHF TGTGCCAGCAGCCCACAGGTGGGGCTACTCACCAATCAGCCCCAGCATTTT
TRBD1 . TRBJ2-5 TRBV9 CASSVNQGVETQYF TGTGCCAGCAGCGTAAACCAGGGGGTGGAGACCCAGTACTTC
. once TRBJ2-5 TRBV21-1 CASTPVGESQYF TGTGCCAGCACGCCCGTTGGGGAATCTCAGTACTTC
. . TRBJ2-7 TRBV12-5 CASGSGARASYEQYF TGTGCTAGTGGTTCAGGCGCCCGGGCCTCCTACGAGCAGTACTTC
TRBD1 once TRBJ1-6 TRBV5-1 CASSLATTGVSPLHF TGCGCCAGCAGCTTGGCCACCACAGGGGTTTCACCCCTCCACTTT
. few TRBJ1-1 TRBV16 CASSLGMNTEAFF TGTGCCAGCAGCCTGGGGATGAACACTGAAGCTTTCTTT
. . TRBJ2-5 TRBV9 CASSLRGRQETQYF TGTGCCAGCAGCCTACGGGGGCGCCAAGAGACCCAGTACTTC
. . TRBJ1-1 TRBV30 CAWSVGSVAFF TGTGCCTGGAGTGTTGGTTCCGTAGCTTTCTTT
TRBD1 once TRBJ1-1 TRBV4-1 CASSQDRTGGAVTEAFF TGCGCCAGCAGCCAAGATAGGACAGGGGGCGCGGTAACTGAAGCTTTCTTT
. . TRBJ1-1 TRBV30 CAWSVRLNTEAFF TGTGCCTGGAGTGTACGTTTGAACACTGAAGCTTTCTTT
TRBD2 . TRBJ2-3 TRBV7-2 CASTAGTSGDRTDTQYF TGTGCCAGCACAGCAGGGACTAGCGGGGACCGCACAGATACGCAGTATTTT
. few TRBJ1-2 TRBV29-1 CSVYDSYGYTF TGCAGCGTCTACGACAGTTATGGCTACACCTTC
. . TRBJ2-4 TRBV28 CASSWRGPGNIQYF TGTGCCAGCAGTTGGAGGGGCCCGGGCAACATTCAGTACTTC
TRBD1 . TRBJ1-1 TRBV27 CASTRQGLNTEAFF TGTGCCAGCACCCGACAGGGGCTAAACACTGAAGCTTTCTTT
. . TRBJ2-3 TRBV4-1 CASSQPVGGHDTQYF TGCGCCAGCAGCCAACCCGTGGGCGGTCATGATACGCAGTATTTT
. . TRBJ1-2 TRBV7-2 CASSNLRDYGYTF TGTGCCAGCAGCAATCTACGAGATTATGGCTACACCTTC
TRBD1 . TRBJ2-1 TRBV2 CASSVQGAYNEQFF TGTGCCAGCAGTGTACAGGGGGCCTACAATGAGCAGTTCTTC
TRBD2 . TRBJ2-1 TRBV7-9 CATLGGEYEQFF TGTGCCACGCTTGGGGGGGAGTATGAGCAGTTCTTC
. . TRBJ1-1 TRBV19 CASSWGFNMAEAFF TGTGCCAGTAGCTGGGGTTTTAATATGGCTGAAGCTTTCTTT
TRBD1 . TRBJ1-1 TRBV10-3 CAISAGGTEAFF TGTGCCATCAGTGCAGGGGGCACTGAAGCTTTCTTT
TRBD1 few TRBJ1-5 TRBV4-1 CASSQDGGQGASLQPQHF TGCGCCAGCAGCCAAGATGGGGGACAGGGGGCATCTCTGCAGCCCCAGCATTTT